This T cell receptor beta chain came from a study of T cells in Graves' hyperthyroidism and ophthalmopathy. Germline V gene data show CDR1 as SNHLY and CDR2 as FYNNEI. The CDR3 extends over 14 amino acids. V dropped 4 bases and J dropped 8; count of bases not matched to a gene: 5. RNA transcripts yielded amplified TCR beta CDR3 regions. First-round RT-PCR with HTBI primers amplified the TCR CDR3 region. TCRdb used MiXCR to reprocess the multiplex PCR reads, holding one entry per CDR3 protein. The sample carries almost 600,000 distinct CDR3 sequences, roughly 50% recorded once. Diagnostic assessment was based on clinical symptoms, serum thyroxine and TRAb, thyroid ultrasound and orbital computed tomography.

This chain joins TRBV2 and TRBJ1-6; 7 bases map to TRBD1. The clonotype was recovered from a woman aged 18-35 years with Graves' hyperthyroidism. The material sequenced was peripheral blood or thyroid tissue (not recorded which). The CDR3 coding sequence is TGTGCCAGCAGTGGAGGACAGGCGGATTCACCCCTCCACTTT. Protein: CASSGGQADSPLHF. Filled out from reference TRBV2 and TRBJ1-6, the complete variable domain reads EPEVTQTPSHQVTQMGQEVILRCVPISNHLYFYWYRQILGQKVEFLVSFYNNEISEKSEIFDDQFSVERPDGSNFTLKIRSTKLEDSAMYFCASSGGQADSPLHFGNGTRLTVT.